The subject of this entry is one TCR beta chain. The Seattle patients, enrolled during active infection, were followed longitudinally. The CDR3 is made up of 17 amino acids. The ends lost 7 bases at V and 0 bases at J; junction bases unmatched: 13. Germline values: CDR1 LGHDT, CDR2 YNNKEL (reference sequence). In the source study's methods: It was from reference gene primer amplification that nucleated cell counts were estimated. Some clones are missing from TCRdb's copy, which holds only in-frame ones; the method was immunoSEQ multiplex PCR. Clone size and V and J calls were adopted from that table, with D and trimming inferred from the DNA. This table has 220,000 or so clones, about 85% appearing once. The data stem from a study of blood T cell repertoires in COVID-19.

Sequencing was performed on peripheral blood. This clonotype originated in a woman in her 50s with COVID-19, enrolled during active disease. This chain connects TRBV3-1 (or the pseudogene TRBV3-2) to TRBJ1-1; 8 bases are a match to TRBD1. The CDR3 sequence: CASTGGPGGRMNTEAFF. CDR3 in DNA: TGTGCCAGCACCGGGGGACCAGGGGGCCGGATGAACACTGAAGCTTTCTTT.